The T cell receptor (beta chain) described here comes from a study of human T cells and chemical hapten exposure. Study results and limitations: Following DPC sensitization, TCRs present above 1 in 1000 frequency showed no change.

Regarding time point: patch test 3, about 24 weeks after DPC sensitization. Treatment indicated: therapeutic diphenylcyclopropenone sensitization with weekly scalp DPC. This clonotype was counted ten times or more. Its antigen is currently unknown. Germline V gene sequence: CDR1 SGDLS, CDR2 YYNGEE. The CDR3 extends over 13 amino acids. The ends were cut back, 0 bases at V and 7 bases at J, with 7 bases in the middle. TCRdb used MiXCR to reprocess the RACE reads, holding one entry per CDR3 protein. The sample includes about 82,000 distinct CDR3 sequences, over 10% of them seen just once. The TCR comes from a woman aged 50 to 65 with alopecia areata. Some clones in this sample may be carry-over from other donors' samples. This specimen was whole blood, taken in connection with sensitization to the hapten diphenylcyclopropenone (DPC). This chain connects TRBV9 to TRBJ2-2; no clear D gene. The CDR3 bases are TGTGCCAGCAGCGTAGGATTGGGCGGGGAGCTGTTTTTT. Its protein product is CASSVGLGGELFF.